This TCR beta chain was identified in a study of Ad26.COV2.S vaccination and SARS-CoV-2 variants. At the level of the study: Intramuscularly, Ad26.COV2.S was given either once or twice, 56 days apart.

Described treatment: roughly 19 received Ad26.COV2.S at low or high dose, single or two shots; several received placebo; per-sample allocation not given. Vaccine and placebo recipients were sampled on day 63 after the first injection. Boston provided a donor who was an adult aged 18-55 years. SARS-CoV-2 spike from the Wuhan strain was encoded by the vaccine, an Ad26 vector. CDR3 size: 15 residues. Trimming took 7 bases from V and 6 from J, leaving 21 bases between them. Germline V gene lookup returns CDR1 MDHEN and CDR2 SYDVKM. Here immunoSEQ multiplex PCR was the method, and the copy in TCRdb shows in-frame clones only, minus some. The table lists 350,000 to 450,000 clones, about 91% of them singletons, with around 2% in the top ten. About this clone itself: Its antigen is unidentified.

Notes on the study in general: Reportedly, spike-specific CD8+ and CD4+ T cell responses achieved substantial breadth once vaccination had taken place.

The material sequenced was peripheral blood, taken in a trial of Ad26.COV2.S vaccine versus placebo. This sequence originates from a person between 18 and 60 years old who received the Ad26.COV2.S COVID-19 vaccine or a placebo. The rearrangement uses TRBV28 and TRBJ1-2; D might be TRBD1 (5 bases). The CDR3 coding sequence is TGTGCCAGCACCCTTGGCGCTCCCAGGGTTCATGGCTACACCTTC. Translating gives CASTLGAPRVHGYTF.